Below, 10 T cell receptor beta chains from the same sample are listed, as sequenced in a study of cytomegalovirus exposure and HLA in healthy donors. Vbeta (60) and Jbeta (13) primers were used in the PCR. The method was immunoSEQ multiplex PCR; TCRdb's version includes in-frame clones alone and lacks a portion of them. In the table there are 150,000 to 200,000 clones, around three quarters of which are singletons. Sequences were obtained from PBMCs. The source of these receptors is a woman aged 40-49 years in good health and CMV-seronegative.

The rearrangement links TRBV12-5 to TRBJ1-5; tentatively, D is TRBD1 (5 bases). Germline V gene sequence: CDR1 LGHNT, CDR2 FRNRAP. The V gene lost 10 bases and the J gene lost 3 bases, with 13 bases spanning the gap. The CDR3 runs to 13 residues. The CDR3 loop reads CATSGRDNQPQHF. In DNA, the CDR3 is TGTGCTACCTCAGGGAGGGACAATCAGCCCCAGCATTTT.

This rearrangement joins TRBV6-1 to TRBJ1-2, with D unclear. This CDR3 is 15 amino acids long. V was cut by 6 bases and J by 3 bases, with 17 bases left in between. Per the germline V gene, CDR1 is MNHNS and CDR2 is SASEGT. For the CDR3, the DNA is TGTGCCAGCAGGACGGTGTGGGGAGGAGACTATGGCTACACCTTC. The encoded protein is CASRTVWGGDYGYTF.

The chain links TRBV30 to TRBJ2-5; D possibly corresponds to TRBD2 (5 bases). The CDR3 runs to 13 residues. Trimming removed 1 base from V and 1 base from J, with 7 bases in between. Germline loops: CDR1 GTSNPN, CDR2 SVGIG (reference sequence). CDR3 DNA: TGTGCCTGGAGTGGGGGAGCCCAAGAGACCCAGTACTTC. This translates into CAWSGGAQETQYF.

This chain uses TRBV6-1 with TRBJ2-4, with D possibly TRBD1 on 6 matching bases. Per the germline V gene, CDR1 is MNHNS and CDR2 is SASEGT. This CDR3 region has 17 residues. Trimming cost V 4 bases and J 0 bases, with 16 bases left between them. CDR3 bases: TGTGCCAGCAGTGGAAAGGGCACAGGGCTAGCCAAAAACATTCAGTACTTC. This sequence encodes CASSGKGTGLAKNIQYF.

The V gene is TRBV27, the J gene TRBJ1-2; a weak D match, TRBD1 (5 bases). Between the trimmed V and J ends, which lost 0 bases and 3 bases, there was a span of 20 bases. This CDR3 is built from 18 residues. Germline-derived CDR1 and CDR2 are MNHEY and SMNVEV (reference sequence). The CDR3 protein is CASSLSGGWGGGDYGYTF. The DNA of the CDR3 is TGTGCCAGCAGTTTATCCGGGGGTTGGGGTGGGGGGGACTATGGCTACACCTTC.

The chain links TRBV19 to TRBJ2-2; D is perhaps TRBD2 (6 bases). Trimming removed 7 bases at V and 4 bases at J, with 16 bases between. Germline V gene sequence: CDR1 LNHDA, CDR2 SQIVND (reference sequence). The CDR3 loop spans 15 amino acids. The CDR3: CASILQEGGTGELFF. The DNA for the CDR3 is TGTGCCAGTATACTGCAGGAGGGCGGCACCGGGGAGCTGTTTTTT.

This clone was detected only a few times. CDR3 nucleotides: TGTGCCAGCAGTTACGACCAGGGACAAGGAAACACCATATATTTT. Encoded protein: CASSYDQGQGNTIYF. The gene calls are TRBV6-5 and TRBJ1-3; tentatively, D is TRBD1 (6 bases). This CDR3 spans 15 amino acids. V shed 2 bases and J shed 4 bases, with 12 bases lying between them. Looked up from germline, CDR1 is MNHEY and CDR2 is SVGAGI.

As DNA, the CDR3 is TGTGCCAGCAGTGGGGGGATCCACACAGATACGCAGTATTTT. It yields the protein CASSGGIHTDTQYF. V is TRBV6-5 and J is TRBJ2-3; D might be TRBD2 (6 bases). Per germline, CDR1 MNHEY and CDR2 SVGAGI. Between the trimmed V and J ends, which lost 5 bases and 2 bases, there was a span of 11 bases. There are 14 residues in the CDR3.

This rearrangement joins TRBV5-4 to TRBJ2-1, with D possibly being TRBD1 (5 bases). Trimming took 0 bases from V and 8 from J, leaving 6 bases between them. The CDR3 contains 12 residues. Germline-derived CDR1 and CDR2 are SGHNT and YYREEE (reference sequence). The CDR3 coding sequence is TGTGCCAGCAGCTTGGGGGGCGATGAGCAGTTCTTC. Protein: CASSLGGDEQFF.

V usage is TRBV9 and J usage is TRBJ2-3; possible D gene TRBD1, 5 bases. Between the trimmed V and J ends, which lost 0 bases and 2 bases, there was a span of 7 bases. The CDR3 length is 14 residues. Germline V CDR1 and CDR2: SGDLS, YYNGEE. The CDR3 loop is CASSVGQTTDTQYF. CDR3 sequence (DNA): TGTGCCAGCAGCGTAGGACAGACCACAGATACGCAGTATTTT.